A selection of T cell receptor beta chains follows, all from one sample in a study of OX40 agonist ivuxolimab in advanced cancers. The method was immunoSEQ multiplex PCR; TCRdb's version includes in-frame clones alone and lacks a portion of them. This sample has tens of thousands of clones, with about 80% found just once. The sequenced sample was CD4+ or CD8+ T cells sorted from blood, obtained in a trial of the OX40 agonist ivuxolimab. The receptors originated from an adult with an advanced solid tumor such as melanoma, head and neck, liver or kidney cancer. The CDR3 runs from the conserved cysteine through the conserved F or W. The D gene is left open where the match is weak. Clone size appears in some rows only: once, few, many, or a class for an expanded clone.

v_gene	d_gene	abundance	j_gene	CDR3nt	CDR3aa
TRBV5-1	TRBD1	.	TRBJ2-5	TGCGCCAGCAGCCTGGACAGGCAGGGAGAGACCCAGTACTTC	CASSLDRQGETQYF
TRBV2	TRBD1	.	TRBJ2-1	TGTGCCAGCAGTGGAACAGGGGGCCCCTACAATGAGCAGTTCTTC	CASSGTGGPYNEQFF
TRBV5-6	.	few	TRBJ2-1	TGTGCCAGCAGCTCCCCTCCGATCAATGAGCAGTTCTTC	CASSSPPINEQFF
TRBV5-8	.	.	TRBJ2-5	TGTGCCAGCAGCTGGGGGACCGAGGCTGTGGAGACCCAGTACTTC	CASSWGTEAVETQYF
TRBV9	.	.	TRBJ2-7	TGTGCCAGCAGCGTCGACCCCGGGACGGACCACTTGGAGCAGTACTTC	CASSVDPGTDHLEQYF
TRBV2	.	.	TRBJ1-1	TGTGCCAGCAGTATGGATAGGGGCACTGAAGCTTTCTTT	CASSMDRGTEAFF
TRBV18	TRBD2	.	TRBJ2-5	TGTGCCAGCTCACCATTCGGACTAGTTTCAGAGACCCAGTACTTC	CASSPFGLVSETQYF
TRBV5-5	TRBD1	.	TRBJ1-2	TGTGCCAGCAGCTCAACAGGGGGCGGTGGCTACACCTTC	CASSSTGGGGYTF
TRBV4-1	.	.	TRBJ1-6	TGCGCCAGCAGCCAAGAGGCACCAGATTCCCTCCACTTT	CASSQEAPDSLHF
TRBV5-6	.	few	TRBJ1-6	TGTGCCAGCAGCTTGGTGGGGGTTGAGGCCCTCCACTTT	CASSLVGVEALHF
TRBV6-5	.	.	TRBJ2-2	TGTGCCAGCAGTTTTCTGGGATTGAAGAACACCGGGGAGCTGTTTTTT	CASSFLGLKNTGELFF
TRBV28	.	.	TRBJ1-1	TGTGCCAGCAAGACCGGGCGAGCTGAAGCTTTCTTT	CASKTGRAEAFF
TRBV7-4	TRBD1	.	TRBJ1-5	TGTGCCAGCAGCTTCCGTCCCGGGACAGGGTATATGGTTAGCAATCAGCCCCAGCATTTT	CASSFRPGTGYMVSNQPQHF
TRBV6-5	.	.	TRBJ1-2	TGTGCCAGCAGTTCCGGATATGGCTACACCTTC	CASSSGYGYTF
TRBV7-9	.	.	TRBJ1-2	TGTGCCAGCAGCTGGACGGCGAACTATGGCTACACCTTC	CASSWTANYGYTF
TRBV11-2	.	.	TRBJ1-4	TGTGCCAGCAGCGCGCAACAAGGGAGAAATGAAAAACTGTTTTTT	CASSAQQGRNEKLFF
TRBV5-6	.	.	TRBJ1-2	TGTGCCAGCAGCTTGGCGGCGGTACCTAACTATGGCTACACCTTC	CASSLAAVPNYGYTF
TRBV6-5	.	once	TRBJ1-5	TGTGCCAGCACCCCCGGGGGACGCAATCAGCCCCAGCATTTT	CASTPGGRNQPQHF
TRBV5-1	.	.	TRBJ1-4	TGCGCCAGCAGCCCCAACGGCGGGGGTGGAGAAAAACTGTTTTTT	CASSPNGGGGEKLFF
TRBV27	.	.	TRBJ1-3	TGTGCCAGCAGTGGGTACTCTGGAAACACCATATATTTT	CASSGYSGNTIYF
TRBV7-9	TRBD1	.	TRBJ1-5	TGTGCCAGCAGCTTTAGTGGGACAGGGGGCAATCAGCCCCAGCATTTT	CASSFSGTGGNQPQHF
TRBV19	.	.	TRBJ1-1	TGTGCCAGCGGAGCGGTCGTTACTGAAGCTTTCTTT	CASGAVVTEAFF
TRBV7-9	TRBD2	.	TRBJ2-4	TGTGCCAGCAGCACCGGGGAGGGTGGCAAAAACATTCAGTACTTC	CASSTGEGGKNIQYF
TRBV5-1	.	once	TRBJ2-3	TGCGCCAGCAGCTTGGACCTTAGCACAGATACGCAGTATTTT	CASSLDLSTDTQYF
TRBV11-3	.	.	TRBJ1-1	TGTGCCAGCAGCTTAGATCCCACAGTAACCGCTTTCTTT	CASSLDPTVTAFF
TRBV6-1	TRBD1	.	TRBJ1-2	TGTGCCAGCAGTCTGACAGGGGTTCAAGGGGGCTACACCTTC	CASSLTGVQGGYTF
TRBV5-1	TRBD2	.	TRBJ2-7	TGCGCCAGCAGCTGGGGACTAGCGGGCGAAAGCTCCTACGAGCAGTACTTC	CASSWGLAGESSYEQYF
TRBV5-5	.	.	TRBJ1-2	TGTGCCAGCAGCTTCGGGGGCGGCTATGGCTACACCTTC	CASSFGGGYGYTF
TRBV11-2	TRBD2	.	TRBJ2-1	TGTGCCAGCAGCTTGGCGGGGGTTTACAATGAGCAGTTCTTC	CASSLAGVYNEQFF
TRBV5-4	TRBD1	.	TRBJ2-6	TGTGCCAGCAGGGACACAGGGGGCGGTCTCCGGTCCGGGGCCAACGTCCTGACTTTC	CASRDTGGGLRSGANVLTF
TRBV6-5	.	.	TRBJ1-3	TGTGCCATCCCCCGCCCGGGTGCTGGAAACACCATATATTTT	CAIPRPGAGNTIYF
TRBV6-6	.	.	TRBJ2-7	TGTGCCAGCAGTTACGTTGGGAGCTCGGACGAGCAGTACTTC	CASSYVGSSDEQYF
TRBV5-1	.	.	TRBJ2-7	TGCGCCAGCAGCTTCGCTGAGGGTTACTACGAGCAGTACTTC	CASSFAEGYYEQYF
TRBV7-8	.	once	TRBJ1-6	TGTGCCAGCAGCTTAGTAGGGTGGGATTCACCCCTCCACTTT	CASSLVGWDSPLHF
TRBV6-1	TRBD1	.	TRBJ1-2	TGTGCCAGCAGTGAACCCGGGACAGGGGATGGCTACACCTTC	CASSEPGTGDGYTF
TRBV19	.	.	TRBJ2-2	TGTGCCAGTAGGACAGGTTACACCGGGGAGCTGTTTTTT	CASRTGYTGELFF
TRBV11-2	TRBD1	few	TRBJ1-4	TGTGCCAGCAGCCACGGACAGGGCGGAGACGAAAAACTGTTTTTT	CASSHGQGGDEKLFF
TRBV11-1	.	medium-sized	TRBJ2-3	TGTGCCAGCAGCTTACGACGGGGGCCCAGGGGCACAGATACGCAGTATTTT	CASSLRRGPRGTDTQYF
TRBV7-9	.	few	TRBJ2-7	TGTGCCAGCAGCTTCCTGGACTACGAGCAGTACTTC	CASSFLDYEQYF
TRBV5-1	.	.	TRBJ1-4	TGCGCCAGCAGCTTCAGGGGCACGGCTAATGAAAAACTGTTTTTT	CASSFRGTANEKLFF
TRBV11-3	.	.	TRBJ1-1	TGTGCCAGCAGCTGGGGACATGCAAACACTGAAGCTTTCTTT	CASSWGHANTEAFF
TRBV5-4	TRBD2	.	TRBJ2-3	TGTGCCAGCAGCCCCGGGACTAGCGGGGGGGTCACAGATACGCAGTATTTT	CASSPGTSGGVTDTQYF
TRBV7-9	.	.	TRBJ1-2	TGTGCCAGCAGCTTGCCCTCGGGGGAGGGCTACACCTTC	CASSLPSGEGYTF
TRBV7-2	.	.	TRBJ2-1	TGTGCCAGCAGCCTGACTATTGAGCAGTTCTTC	CASSLTIEQFF
TRBV6-6	.	.	TRBJ1-4	TGTGCCAGCAGTTACGGGAAGGGATTGGGTGAAAAACTGTTTTTT	CASSYGKGLGEKLFF
TRBV18	TRBD1	.	TRBJ2-5	TGTGCCAGCTCACCACCTACCGGACAGGGGGAGACCCAGTACTTC	CASSPPTGQGETQYF
TRBV19	.	few	TRBJ1-2	TGTGCCAGCCAGCCCCCCAAGGCAGGGCTTTATGGCTACACCTTC	CASQPPKAGLYGYTF
TRBV11-2	TRBD2	.	TRBJ2-1	TGTGCCAGCAGCCCTAGCGGTCTAGCGGACAATGAGCAGTTCTTC	CASSPSGLADNEQFF
TRBV6-1	.	.	TRBJ1-5	TGTGCCAGCAACGAGCAGTTGGGATACCAGCCCCAGCATTTT	CASNEQLGYQPQHF
TRBV5-1	TRBD2	.	TRBJ2-3	TGCGCCAGCAGCTGGGACGGACTAGCGGGGGGCGGTACGCAGTATTTT	CASSWDGLAGGGTQYF
TRBV5-1	.	once	TRBJ2-3	TGCGCCAGCAGCGGGGGGGCTAAAGATACGCAGTATTTT	CASSGGAKDTQYF
TRBV5-1	.	once	TRBJ1-1	TGCGCCAGCAGCCGCACAGGATCCAACACTGAAGCTTTCTTT	CASSRTGSNTEAFF
TRBV5-4	.	.	TRBJ1-1	TGTGCCAGCAGCTTGGTGGGGGGACTCGCGAACACTGAAGCTTTCTTT	CASSLVGGLANTEAFF
TRBV4-2	TRBD1	.	TRBJ1-2	TGTGCCAGCAGCCTCCAACAGGGGGCATCGGACTATGGCTACACCTTC	CASSLQQGASDYGYTF
TRBV5-1	TRBD1	.	TRBJ1-6	TGCGCCAGCAGCGACGGACAGGGGAATTCACCCCTCCACTTT	CASSDGQGNSPLHF